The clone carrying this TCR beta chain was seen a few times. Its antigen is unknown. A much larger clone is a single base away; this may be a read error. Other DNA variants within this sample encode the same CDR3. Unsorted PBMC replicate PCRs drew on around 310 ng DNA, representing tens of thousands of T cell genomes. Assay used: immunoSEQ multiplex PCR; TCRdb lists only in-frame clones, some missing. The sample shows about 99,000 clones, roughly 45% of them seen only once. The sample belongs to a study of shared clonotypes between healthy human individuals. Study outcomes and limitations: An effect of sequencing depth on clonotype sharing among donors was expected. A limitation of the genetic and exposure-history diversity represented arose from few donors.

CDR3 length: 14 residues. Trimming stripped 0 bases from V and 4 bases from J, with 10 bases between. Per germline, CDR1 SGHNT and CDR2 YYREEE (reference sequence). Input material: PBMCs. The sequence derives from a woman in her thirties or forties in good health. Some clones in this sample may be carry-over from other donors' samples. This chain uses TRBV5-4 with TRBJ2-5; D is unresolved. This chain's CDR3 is CASSLGRRGETQYF. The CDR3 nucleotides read TGTGCCAGCAGCTTGGGACGGAGAGGAGAGACCCAGTACTTC.